A selection of T cell receptor beta chains follows, all from one sample in a study of T cell repertoires in cytomegalovirus infection. Each CDR3 protein is one row after TCRdb ran MiXCR on the reads. The table shows around 200,000 distinct CDR3 sequences, with approximately 40% occurring only once. Their recognized antigens are unknown. Material: CD8+ T cells from cultured PBMCs, obtained from culture after CMV antigen stimulation. These TCRs come from a human donor in good health (CMV status not recorded). Some clones in this sample may be carry-over from other donors' samples. Both conserved end residues are part of each CDR3. The D gene is left open where the match is weak. Only part of the rows carry a size: once, few, many, or a class if the clone is expanded.

CDR3aa | CDR3nt | d_gene | v_gene | abundance | j_gene
CASSFRDSYPGPLSYEQYF | TGTGCCAGCAGTTTCCGGGACAGCTACCCCGGGCCTCTCTCCTACGAGCAGTACTTC | TRBD1 | TRBV28 | few | TRBJ2-7
CASRVLNKGSTEAFF | TGTGCCAGCAGGGTCCTTAATAAAGGGAGCACTGAAGCTTTCTTT | NA | TRBV7-8 | NA | TRBJ1-1
CSVDASGSGDTQYF | TGCAGCGTTGATGCTAGCGGGAGCGGAGATACGCAGTATTTT | TRBD2 | TRBV29-1 | NA | TRBJ2-3
CASSSSFTQQGTAGTEAFF | TGTGCCAGCAGCTCATCATTCACACAACAGGGTACAGCAGGGACTGAAGCTTTCTTT | NA | TRBV11-2 | NA | TRBJ1-1
CSAKNNEQFF | TGCAGTGCTAAGAACAATGAGCAGTTCTTC | NA | TRBV20-1 | few | TRBJ2-1
CASSQVAGGGYTQYF | TGCGCCAGCAGCCAAGTTGCGGGAGGGGGTTATACGCAGTATTTT | TRBD2 | TRBV4-1 | NA | TRBJ2-3
CASPLDGRPSNEQFF | TGTGCCAGCCCGCTGGACGGCCGGCCGTCGAATGAGCAGTTCTTC | NA | TRBV7-6 | NA | TRBJ2-1
CASSGQGQGAPYEQYF | TGTGCCAGCAGCGGCCAGGGACAGGGGGCCCCCTACGAGCAGTACTTC | TRBD1 | TRBV5-6 | NA | TRBJ2-7
CASSPPTSWGAGPGRDTQYF | TGTGCCAGCAGCCCCCCTACATCTTGGGGGGCCGGACCCGGGAGAGATACGCAGTATTTT | NA | TRBV7-3 | NA | TRBJ2-3
CASSPSGGAPNEQFF | TGTGCCAGCAGTCCTAGCGGGGGGGCCCCCAATGAGCAGTTCTTC | TRBD2 | TRBV27 | NA | TRBJ2-1
CASSSTLAFNEQFF | TGTGCCAGCAGCTCAACGCTAGCGTTCAATGAGCAGTTCTTC | NA | TRBV7-9 | NA | TRBJ2-1
CASSFRTGADGTDTQYF | TGTGCCAGCAGCTTTAGGACGGGAGCAGATGGCACAGATACGCAGTATTTT | NA | TRBV7-4 | NA | TRBJ2-3
CASSWTGTDTQYF | TGCGCCAGCAGCTGGACCGGGACAGATACGCAGTATTTT | NA | TRBV5-1 | NA | TRBJ2-3
CASSVQGAWFEAFF | TGTGCCAGCAGCGTACAGGGGGCCTGGTTTGAAGCTTTCTTT | TRBD1 | TRBV11-2 | NA | TRBJ1-1
CSARLSEGGLGNQPQHF | TGCAGTGCTAGACTATCGGAGGGGGGATTGGGCAATCAGCCCCAGCATTTT | NA | TRBV20-1 | NA | TRBJ1-5
CASSYSQGGSLYRQHF | TGTGCCAGCAGTTACTCACAGGGGGGATCGCTTTATCGCCAGCATTTT | TRBD1 | TRBV6-6 | NA | TRBJ1-5
CASSDRGYGEAFF | TGTGCCAGCAGTGACAGGGGGTATGGTGAAGCTTTCTTT | TRBD1 | TRBV28 | NA | TRBJ1-1
CASSPISIASGMNTGELFF | TGTGCCAGCAGTCCAATATCCATCGCTAGCGGGATGAACACCGGGGAGCTGTTTTTT | TRBD2 | TRBV27 | NA | TRBJ2-2
CASSLAVGGGDQETQYF | TGTGCCAGCAGCTTAGCGGTGGGGGGAGGGGACCAAGAGACCCAGTACTTC | TRBD2 | TRBV7-2 | few | TRBJ2-5
CASSLSVTYEQYF | TGTGCCAGCAGTTTAAGCGTTACCTACGAGCAGTACTTC | NA | TRBV27 | NA | TRBJ2-7
CSARGPGGDEKLFF | TGCAGTGCTAGAGGACCAGGGGGTGATGAAAAACTGTTTTTT | TRBD1 | TRBV20-1 | NA | TRBJ1-4
CASSLDIERGGYNEQFF | TGTGCCAGCAGCTTAGATATCGAACGGGGAGGATACAATGAGCAGTTCTTC | NA | TRBV11-2 | many | TRBJ2-1
CASSQDPAGGIDEQYF | TGTGCCAGCAGCCAAGATCCAGCGGGGGGGATCGACGAGCAGTACTTC | TRBD2 | TRBV4-2 | few | TRBJ2-7
CASSMGTAQETQYF | TGTGCCAGCAGCATGGGGACAGCGCAAGAGACCCAGTACTTC | TRBD1 | TRBV7-9 | NA | TRBJ2-5
CASSFRGTGSQPQHF | TGTGCCAGCAGTTTTAGGGGGACAGGTAGTCAGCCCCAGCATTTT | TRBD1 | TRBV11-3 | few | TRBJ1-5
CASSHTTNTEAFF | TGTGCCAGCAGCCATACAACTAACACTGAAGCTTTCTTT | NA | TRBV7-3 | once | TRBJ1-1
CASSQVGGYEQYF | TGCGCCAGCAGCCAAGTAGGGGGGTACGAGCAGTACTTC | NA | TRBV4-1 | NA | TRBJ2-7
CASLVGGNQPQHF | TGTGCCAGCCTCGTGGGGGGGAACCAGCCCCAGCATTTT | NA | TRBV7-3 | NA | TRBJ1-5
CASSFNEGNTEAFF | TGTGCCAGCAGTTTTAATGAAGGGAACACTGAAGCTTTCTTT | NA | TRBV12-3/TRBV12-4 | NA | TRBJ1-1
CASSYRDLLYEQYF | TGTGCCAGCAGCTACCGGGACTTGCTCTACGAGCAGTACTTC | NA | TRBV7-2 | many | TRBJ2-7
CASSEGPIYGYTF | TGTGCCAGCTCTGAGGGTCCTATCTATGGCTACACCTTC | NA | TRBV27 | NA | TRBJ1-2
CASSTPDSTYEQYF | TGTGCCAGCAGCACCCCCGACAGCACCTACGAGCAGTACTTC | NA | TRBV7-8 | few | TRBJ2-7
CASSPAARSQETQYF | TGCGCCAGCAGCCCCGCGGCCCGGAGTCAAGAGACCCAGTACTTC | NA | TRBV4-1 | few | TRBJ2-5
CAISLYRDRDSYEQYF | TGTGCCATCAGTCTATACCGGGACAGGGACTCCTACGAGCAGTACTTC | TRBD1 | TRBV10-3 | NA | TRBJ2-7
CASSRPINQPQHF | TGTGCCAGCAGCCGGCCGATCAATCAGCCCCAGCATTTT | NA | TRBV6-1 | NA | TRBJ1-5
CSAIPRLAGGNYEQFF | TGCAGTGCTATCCCGAGACTAGCCGGAGGGAATTATGAGCAGTTCTTC | TRBD2 | TRBV20-1 | NA | TRBJ2-1
CASSPNLGLVNGYTF | TGTGCCAGCTCACCAAACTTGGGCCTCGTTAATGGCTACACCTTC | NA | TRBV18 | many | TRBJ1-2
CASSLRGTNTGELFF | TGTGCCAGCAGTTTACGCGGGACTAACACCGGGGAGCTGTTTTTT | NA | TRBV27 | NA | TRBJ2-2
CASSTLPPPASYNEQFF | TGTGCCAGCAGTACTCTTCCGCCCCCCGCCTCCTACAATGAGCAGTTCTTC | NA | TRBV6-5 | NA | TRBJ2-1